Each of the 22 T cell receptor beta chains below was sequenced from the same sample in a study of shared clonotypes between healthy human individuals. The protocol was immunoSEQ multiplex PCR, while the TCRdb copy is restricted to in-frame clones and leaves out a portion. The sample lists some 1 million clones; about three quarters were seen once. Material: memory CD4+ T cells sorted from blood. Subset meaning: CD45RA-negative fraction. The receptors were sampled from a man between 18 and 29 years old in good health.

The V call is TRBV6-1, the J call TRBJ1-6, with D uncertain. CDR3 length equals 16 residues. V gave up 0 bases and J gave up 0 bases, with 6 bases separating them. Germline V gene data show CDR1 as MNHNS and CDR2 as SASEGT. DNA for the CDR3: TGTGCCAGCAGTGAAGCGGTCAGCTCCTATAATTCACCCCTCCACTTT. Its protein product is CASSEAVSSYNSPLHF.

Worth noting for this clone: Different DNA sequences within this sample yield the same CDR3. The chain carries TRBV6-1 and TRBJ2-3, with no clear D. Between the trimmed V and J ends, which lost 4 bases and 1 base, there was a span of 3 bases. This CDR3 spans 12 amino acids. In germline, CDR1 is MNHNS, CDR2 SASEGT. The CDR3 loop is CASSAGTDTQYF. For the CDR3, the DNA is TGTGCCAGCAGTGCTGGCACAGATACGCAGTATTTT.

This clone was seen only once. The chain is built from TRBV4-1 and TRBJ2-3; 11 bases are a match to TRBD2. Looked up from germline, CDR1 is MGHRA and CDR2 is YSYEKL. J lost 5 bases, V lost 1 base, and 5 bases had no gene match. The length of the CDR3 is 16 residues. As DNA, the CDR3 is TGCGCCAGCAGCCAAGGTAGCGGGGGGGGCGGAGATACGCAGTATTTT. It is translated as CASSQGSGGGGDTQYF.

This clone was picked up many times. The chain carries TRBV28 and TRBJ1-6, with D unresolved. The CDR3 spans 12 residues. Germline CDR1 MDHEN, CDR2 SYDVKM. Trimming stripped 4 bases from V and 10 bases from J, with 8 bases between. The CDR3: CASSSEGSPLHF. CDR3 bases: TGTGCCAGCAGTTCAGAGGGATCACCCCTCCACTTT.

The chain uses TRBV5-1 and TRBJ1-4; a weak D match, TRBD1 (6 bases). V gave up 4 bases and J gave up 5 bases, with 15 bases separating them. This CDR3 has 15 residues. Germline V gene lookup returns CDR1 SGHRS and CDR2 YFSETQ. In DNA form, the CDR3 reads TGCGCCAGCAGCGCGACGACAGGAGTGAATGAAAAACTGTTTTTT. Amino acid sequence: CASSATTGVNEKLFF. Together with reference TRBV5-1 and TRBJ1-4, the CDR3 gives the full variable domain: KAGVTQTPRYLIKTRGQQVTLSCSPISGHRSVSWYQQTPGQGLQFLFEYFSETQRNKGNFPGRFSGRQFSNSRSEMNVSTLELGDSALYLCASSATTGVNEKLFFGSGTQLSVL.

In regard to this clone: The identical CDR3 is also encoded by other nucleotide sequences in the sample. The V and J genes are TRBV5-1 and TRBJ2-3, with D maybe TRBD1 (6 bases). V was trimmed by 4 bases and J by 1 base, leaving 7 bases between them. CDR3 length: 13 amino acids. The germline V gene encodes CDR1 SGHRS and CDR2 YFSETQ. CDR3 sequence reads: CASSRQGTDTQYF. The CDR3 bases are TGCGCCAGCAGCAGACAGGGCACAGATACGCAGTATTTT.

V usage is TRBV2 and J usage is TRBJ1-4, with D hard to call. Trimming cost V 3 bases and J 8 bases, with 1 base left between them. This CDR3 contains 10 residues. Germline-derived CDR1 and CDR2 are SNHLY and FYNNEI. The CDR3 coding sequence is TGTGCCAGCAGTGACGAAAAACTGTTTTTT. It is translated as CASSDEKLFF.

This clone has only one observation. The chain is built from TRBV6-5 and TRBJ1-1; the D is unclear. V was clipped by 7 bases and J by 7 bases, with 16 bases between them. The CDR3 covers 13 residues. Germline V gene lookup returns CDR1 MNHEY and CDR2 SVGAGI. The CDR3 is CASTPGVGFEAFF. The CDR3 DNA sequence: TGTGCCAGCACCCCGGGAGTAGGATTTGAAGCTTTCTTT.

The chain uses TRBV6-4 and TRBJ1-6, with D unclear. Trimming removed 0 bases at V and 7 bases at J, with 10 bases between. CDR3 length: 15 residues. CDR1 MRHNA and CDR2 SNTAGT come from the germline V gene. This CDR3 reads CASSDSGIENSPLHF. CDR3 nucleotide sequence: TGTGCCAGCAGTGACTCAGGGATAGAGAATTCACCCCTCCACTTT.

This rearrangement joins TRBV6-5 to TRBJ2-7; 10 bases agree with TRBD2. CDR3 length equals 16 residues. V gave up 0 bases and J gave up 0 bases; unmatched junction bases: 2. Germline V lookup: CDR1 MNHEY, CDR2 SVGAGI. CDR3 region: CASSYSASGSSYEQYF. Written as DNA, the CDR3 is TGTGCCAGCAGTTACTCGGCTAGCGGGAGCTCCTACGAGCAGTACTTC.

This chain connects TRBV7-9 to TRBJ2-3, with TRBD1 matching 9 bases. The CDR3 totals 16 residues. V lost 3 bases and J lost 0; bases outside the gene matches: 4. In germline, CDR1 is SEHNR, CDR2 FQNEAQ (reference sequence). The CDR3 nucleotides are TGTGCCAGCAGCTTTACAGGGGGCATTAGCACAGATACGCAGTATTTT. It codes for CASSFTGGISTDTQYF.

This sequence joins TRBV6-6 and TRBJ2-5, with D unclear. The CDR3 is 15 amino acids. Germline V gives CDR1 MNHNY, CDR2 SVGAGI (reference sequence). V lost 6 bases to trimming and J lost 5 bases, with 19 bases between them. CDR3 sequence: CASSPQDPRWETQYF. In DNA, the CDR3 is TGTGCCAGCAGCCCTCAAGACCCCAGGTGGGAGACCCAGTACTTC.

The sample holds a few counts of this clone. This rearrangement joins TRBV5-1 to TRBJ2-2; 7 bases fit TRBD2. Trimming removed 1 base from V and 1 base from J; junction bases left unmatched: 4. The CDR3 covers 16 residues. Germline CDR1 and CDR2: SGHRS and YFSETQ. CDR3 region: CASSLRAGVNTGELFF. For the CDR3, the DNA is TGCGCCAGCAGCTTGCGTGCGGGGGTGAACACCGGGGAGCTGTTTTTT.

V gene TRBV2 combines with J gene TRBJ1-6; 7 bases map to TRBD1. The CDR3 consists of 12 residues. CDR1 SNHLY and CDR2 FYNNEI come from the germline V gene. Trimming cost V 8 bases and J 10 bases; bases outside gene matches: 5. CDR3 in amino acids: CASRLQGSPLHF. CDR3 nucleotides: TGTGCCAGCCGGCTACAGGGGTCACCCCTCCACTTT.

The chain links TRBV13 to TRBJ2-7; a weak D match, TRBD1 (5 bases). The CDR3 has 14 amino acids. Trimming removed 3 bases at V and 5 bases at J, with 14 bases between. Per germline, CDR1 PRHDT and CDR2 FYEKMQ (reference sequence). The CDR3 bases are TGTGCCAGCAGCTTGCAGGGCCGGGCGGACGAGCAGTACTTC. Its protein is CASSLQGRADEQYF.

The chain links TRBV5-1 to TRBJ1-3, with 8 positions matching TRBD1. Germline trimming cut 2 bases from V and 7 bases from J; bases unmatched to any gene: 5. The germline V gene has CDR1 SGHRS and CDR2 YFSETQ. The length of the CDR3 is 14 residues. The CDR3 region has the DNA TGCGCCAGCAGCTTCCTGGGACAGGACAACACCATATATTTT. The encoded protein is CASSFLGQDNTIYF. The variable domain in full, completed from reference TRBV5-1 and TRBJ1-3, reads KAGVTQTPRYLIKTRGQQVTLSCSPISGHRSVSWYQQTPGQGLQFLFEYFSETQRNKGNFPGRFSGRQFSNSRSEMNVSTLELGDSALYLCASSFLGQDNTIYFGEGSWLTVV.

This clone has more than one count but fewer than ten. The chain uses TRBV7-8 and TRBJ2-7; a possible D gene is TRBD1 (5 bases). The V end lost 4 bases, the J end lost 5 bases, and 12 bases lay between the germline ends. Germline loops: CDR1 SGHVS, CDR2 FQNEAQ. The CDR3 is made up of 13 amino acids. The CDR3 is CASSWTPGNEQYF. The DNA for the CDR3 is TGTGCCAGCAGCTGGACCCCAGGGAACGAGCAGTACTTC.

This chain joins TRBV25-1 and TRBJ2-7; 16 bases map to TRBD2. The CDR3 loop spans 15 amino acids. The ends lost 5 bases at V and 10 bases at J; junction bases unmatched: 8. The germline V gene encodes CDR1 MGHDK and CDR2 SYGVNS. CDR3 region: CASSIPGTSGGGQYF. The CDR3 DNA is TGTGCCAGCAGTATTCCCGGGACTAGCGGGGGGGGCCAGTACTTC.

The chain joins TRBV5-1 to TRBJ2-2, with 10 bases aligning to TRBD2. V shed 2 bases, J shed 6 bases, and the junction held 13 bases outside the gene matches. This CDR3 has 18 amino acids. Per germline, CDR1 SGHRS and CDR2 YFSETQ. CDR3 loop: CASSLEGTSGALSGELFF. CDR3 bases: TGCGCCAGCAGCTTAGAAGGTACTAGCGGGGCACTCTCCGGGGAGCTGTTTTTT.

The rearrangement links TRBV12-5 to TRBJ2-3; D remains unclear. The CDR3 loop spans 11 amino acids. Trimming stripped 5 bases from V and 5 bases from J, with 5 bases between. Germline CDR1 is LGHNT and CDR2 is FRNRAP. Written as DNA, the CDR3 is TGTGCTAGTGGTCCACTAGATACGCAGTATTTT. Translating it yields CASGPLDTQYF.

This rearrangement joins TRBV7-6 to TRBJ2-7; the D is unclear. The CDR3 is 15 residues long. The germline CDR1 and CDR2 sequences are SGHVS and FNYEAQ. V lost 4 bases and J lost 0, with 13 bases in between. CDR3: CASSSKPTPSYEQYF. The CDR3 DNA is TGTGCCAGCAGCTCCAAACCGACACCCTCCTACGAGCAGTACTTC. Full variable domain (missing parts from reference TRBV7-6 and TRBJ2-7): GAGVSQSPRYKVTKRGQDVALRCDPISGHVSLYWYRQALGQGPEFLTYFNYEAQQDKSGLPNDRFSAERPEGSISTLTIQRTEQRDSAMYRCASSSKPTPSYEQYFGPGTRLTVT.

The V gene is TRBV6-1, the J gene TRBJ2-3; 10 nucleotides line up with TRBD2. Germline V lookup: CDR1 MNHNS, CDR2 SASEGT. Trimming removed 2 bases from V and 1 base from J; junction bases left unmatched: 6. This CDR3 has 17 amino acids. The CDR3 loop reads CASSERPSGGRTDTQYF. DNA of the CDR3: TGTGCCAGCAGTGAACGTCCTAGCGGGGGCCGCACAGATACGCAGTATTTT.